Given below is one TCR beta chain in context. Looked up from germline, CDR1 is DFQATT and CDR2 is SNEGSKA (reference sequence). The CDR3 totals 12 residues. Trimming took 5 bases from V and 5 from J, leaving 12 bases between them. The making of cDNA relied on 5'RACE with 10-nucleotide random UMIs. TCRdb re-analysed the 5' RACE reads in MiXCR, keeping a single row per CDR3 protein. The data contain about 58,000 distinct CDR3 sequences, 2% to 2.5% of them singletons. This specimen belongs to a study of neurological immune-mediated disorders. The source is a man aged 45 to 65 with multiple sclerosis. The chain employs TRBV20-1 and TRBJ2-5; no clear D gene. What was sequenced was PBMCs. CDR3: CSAGRAGETQYF. The CDR3 region has the DNA TGCAGTGCTGGAAGGGCAGGCGAGACCCAGTACTTC.